Described below is a single T cell receptor (beta chain) sequence and its context. Its antigen remains undetermined. The input lacks base qualities; no much larger clone sits a single base away. The sample comes from a study of blood T cell repertoires in COVID-19 (dated by TCRdb to 2020 to 2021). Describing the broader study: Samples covering the acute and convalescent phases of COVID-19 were provided by collaborators in the United States, Italy and Spain. The prospective study material was composed of cDNA or gDNA derived from T cells, B-cell-depleted T cells, or PBMCs. The dataset comprised deeply sampled blood TCRbeta repertoires from subjects exposed to, actively infected with, or recovered from COVID-19. The repertoires were made available in a free public database intended to serve as a resource for research on the immune response to SARS-CoV-2. Samples came from the ongoing ImmuneRACE study (first 160 participants) plus 1,254 subjects from 6 global collaborators. A de-identified subject ID, COVID-19 status, age in years and sex were almost always included in the sample metadata. HLA class I and class II types, where available, came from metadata supplied by the sample provider rather than from assay-based typing.

Per the germline V gene (reference sequence), LNHDA is the CDR1 and SQIVND is the CDR2. V gives up 1 base and J gives up 6 bases, and the segment between their germline ends measures 9 bases. Taken from cysteine to phenylalanine, the CDR3 has 13 residues. The CDR3 DNA has 39 bases and is translated from base 1. At one collaborating source in Seattle, patients were enrolled during active infection and were followed longitudinally through the course of disease. Collaborating institutions collected whole blood in K2EDTA tubes following their own protocols. For TCRbeta analysis, collaborators shipped samples in one of three forms: frozen whole blood, isolated PBMCs, or DNA extracted from either of those sample types. The immunoSEQ Assay, a bias-controlled multiplex PCR, was used to amplify TCRbeta CDR3 regions from genomic DNA. Concerning the study's data processing: The number of nucleated cells in each sample was estimated from the amplification of reference gene primers within the assay. Sequence reads were collapsed and filtered to measure the absolute abundance of every unique TCRbeta CDR3 rearrangement. For each sample, productive Simpson clonality was calculated by taking the square root of Simpson's diversity index across productive rearrangements. TCRdb stores this immuneACCESS table with in-frame sequences only. Part of the clones is absent; in the studies checked, under half of the shortfall reflects unresolved V genes, and no reason is known for the rest. D and trimming come from the DNA, and the V and J calls and clone size come from that table. The sample table holds roughly 340,000 clones, of which about 89% were seen once. The ten largest account for about 6% of the sample.

The study at large found these results: How much clinical and demographic metadata was included differed by source and by participant, and the metadata was provided uncurated.

Sequences were obtained from peripheral blood. The V gene is TRBV19 and the J gene is TRBJ1-2; the D segment could be TRBD1, given 6 matching bases. This clonotype originated in a woman aged 45-65 years with COVID-19, enrolled during active disease. The CDR3 corresponds to CASSIVDRNGYTF. The nucleotides are TGTGCCAGTAGTATAGTAGACAGGAATGGCTACACCTTC.